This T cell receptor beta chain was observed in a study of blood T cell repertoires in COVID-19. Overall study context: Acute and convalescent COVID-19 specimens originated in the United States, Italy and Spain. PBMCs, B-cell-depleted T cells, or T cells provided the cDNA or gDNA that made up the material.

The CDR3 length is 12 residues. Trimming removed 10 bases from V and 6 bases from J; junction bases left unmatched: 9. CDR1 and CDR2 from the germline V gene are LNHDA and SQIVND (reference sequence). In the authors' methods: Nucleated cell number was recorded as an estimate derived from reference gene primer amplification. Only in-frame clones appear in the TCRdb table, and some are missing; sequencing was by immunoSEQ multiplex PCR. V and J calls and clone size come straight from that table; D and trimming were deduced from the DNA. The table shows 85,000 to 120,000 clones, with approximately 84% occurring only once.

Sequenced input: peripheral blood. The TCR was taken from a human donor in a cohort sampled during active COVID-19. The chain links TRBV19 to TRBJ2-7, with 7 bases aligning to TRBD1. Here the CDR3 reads CATTQGWGEQYF. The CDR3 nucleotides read TGTGCCACCACACAGGGGTGGGGCGAGCAGTACTTC.